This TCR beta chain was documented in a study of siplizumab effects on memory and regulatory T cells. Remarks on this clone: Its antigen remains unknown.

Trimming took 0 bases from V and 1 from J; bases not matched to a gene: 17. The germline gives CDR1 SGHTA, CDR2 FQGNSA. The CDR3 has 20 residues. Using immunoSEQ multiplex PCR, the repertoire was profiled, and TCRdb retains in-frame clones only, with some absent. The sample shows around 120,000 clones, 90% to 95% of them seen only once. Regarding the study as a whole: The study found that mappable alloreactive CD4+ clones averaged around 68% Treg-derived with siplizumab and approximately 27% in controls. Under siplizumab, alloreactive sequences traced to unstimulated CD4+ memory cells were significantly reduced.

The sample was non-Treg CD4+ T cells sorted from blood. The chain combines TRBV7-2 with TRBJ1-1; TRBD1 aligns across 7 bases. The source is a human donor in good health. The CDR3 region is CASSLALRSGGIVRNTEAFF. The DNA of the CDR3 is TGTGCCAGCAGCTTAGCGTTGCGGTCAGGGGGTATAGTGAGGAACACTGAAGCTTTCTTT.